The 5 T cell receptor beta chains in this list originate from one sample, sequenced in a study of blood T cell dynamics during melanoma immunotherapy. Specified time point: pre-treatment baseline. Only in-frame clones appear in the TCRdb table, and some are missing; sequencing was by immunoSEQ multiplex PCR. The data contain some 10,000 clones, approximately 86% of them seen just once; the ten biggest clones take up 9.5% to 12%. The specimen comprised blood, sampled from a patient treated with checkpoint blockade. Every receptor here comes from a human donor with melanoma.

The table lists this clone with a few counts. In DNA form, the CDR3 reads TGCGCCAGCAGCGACACTACCTACGAGCAGTACTTC. It specifies CASSDTTYEQYF. The chain uses TRBV5-1 and TRBJ2-7; no reliable D call. The CDR3 length is 12 residues. Germline V lookup: CDR1 SGHRS, CDR2 YFSETQ. Trimming pared 4 bases from V and 2 bases from J, leaving 7 bases between.

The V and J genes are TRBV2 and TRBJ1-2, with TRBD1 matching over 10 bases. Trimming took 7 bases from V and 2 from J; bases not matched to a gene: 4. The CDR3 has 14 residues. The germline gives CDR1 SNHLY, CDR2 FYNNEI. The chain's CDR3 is CASTRQGANYGYTF. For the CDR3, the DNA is TGTGCCAGCACTCGACAGGGGGCGAACTATGGCTACACCTTC.

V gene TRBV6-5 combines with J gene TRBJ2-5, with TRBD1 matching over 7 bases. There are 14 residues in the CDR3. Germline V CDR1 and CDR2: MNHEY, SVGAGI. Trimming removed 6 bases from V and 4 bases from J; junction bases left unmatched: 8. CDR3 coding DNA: TGTGCCAGCAGCCAGGGACAGCACGGAGAGACCCAGTACTTC. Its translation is CASSQGQHGETQYF.

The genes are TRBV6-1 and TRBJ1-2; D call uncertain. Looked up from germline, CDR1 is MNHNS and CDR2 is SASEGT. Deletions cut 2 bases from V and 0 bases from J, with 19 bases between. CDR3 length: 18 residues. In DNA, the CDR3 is TGTGCCAGCAGTGAACGGGTGGAGGGCGTACGAGCTAACTATGGCTACACCTTC. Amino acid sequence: CASSERVEGVRANYGYTF.

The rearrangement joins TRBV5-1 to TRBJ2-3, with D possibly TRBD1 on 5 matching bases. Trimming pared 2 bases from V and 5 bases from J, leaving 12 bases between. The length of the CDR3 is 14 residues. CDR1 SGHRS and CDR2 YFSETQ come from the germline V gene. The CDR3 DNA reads TGCGCCAGCAGCTTAGGGGATTTCGTAGATACGCAGTATTTT. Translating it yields CASSLGDFVDTQYF.